The 8 T cell receptor beta chains below all came from one sample that was sequenced in a study of beta chain features in type 1 diabetes. Their cognate antigens are unknown. Of the isolated RNA, all was reverse transcribed, and so the sequenced material was expressed TCRB transcripts. Only in-frame clones appear in the TCRdb table, and some are missing; sequencing was by immunoSEQ multiplex PCR. The table shows about 190,000 clones, with about 7.9% occurring only once. Regarding the study as a whole: Shorter TCRB CDR3s, moderately but significantly so, marked every one of the four CD4+ subsets in Type 1 diabetes patients.

The sequencing sample was made of central memory CD4+ T cells from blood. These receptors were collected from a man aged 18 to 29 with type 1 diabetes.

The rearrangement joins TRBV4-1 to TRBJ2-5; 8 positions match TRBD1. The tail of the sequence fits TRBJ2-7 better, so the J call may be wrong. The CDR3 is 14 amino acids. The V gene's germline CDR1 is MGHRA and CDR2 YSYEKL. DNA for the CDR3: TGCGCCAGCAGCCAAGCGGACAGGGTAGACGAGCAGTACTTC. Its protein product is CASSQADRVDEQYF.

The chain links TRBV9 to TRBJ1-6; 9 bases fit TRBD1. J lost 5 bases, V lost 3 bases, and 3 bases had no gene match. The CDR3 has 15 amino acids. CDR1 is SGDLS and CDR2 is YYNGEE in the germline V gene. CDR3 protein: CASSETGGDNSPLHF. CDR3 DNA sequence: TGTGCCAGCAGCGAGACAGGGGGTGATAATTCACCCCTCCACTTT.

This chain uses TRBV19 with TRBJ2-2; D perhaps matches TRBD2 (6 bases). V was shortened by 3 bases and J by 5 bases, with 13 bases between the two germline ends. CDR1 LNHDA and CDR2 SQIVND come from the germline V gene (reference sequence). The CDR3 is made up of 15 amino acids. The CDR3 sequence is CASSIGTGRTGELFF. The CDR3, as DNA: TGTGCCAGTAGTATCGGGACGGGGAGGACCGGGGAGCTGTTTTTT.

V and J are TRBV9 and TRBJ2-6, with 8 bases lining up with TRBD2. Trimming at V came to 3 bases and at J to 13 bases, leaving 18 bases not matched to a gene. CDR3 length: 17 residues. The germline CDR1 and CDR2 sequences are SGDLS and YYNGEE. The CDR3 sequence is CASSASTGGWRGGVLTF. In DNA, the CDR3 is TGTGCCAGCAGCGCTTCCACGGGAGGGTGGAGAGGAGGGGTCCTGACTTTC.

In this sample, this clone turned up a few times. The CDR3 nucleotides are TGTGCCAGCAGCTTCAACAGGGAAGAGACCCAGTACTTC. Translating it yields CASSFNREETQYF. The rearrangement uses TRBV11-2 and TRBJ2-5; D perhaps matches TRBD1 (6 bases). The CDR3 is 13 amino acids. The germline gives CDR1 SGHAT, CDR2 FQNNGV. Trimming took 3 bases from V and 3 from J, leaving 8 bases between them.

This clone has a handful of counts. This rearrangement joins TRBV5-4 to TRBJ2-7, with 7 bases matching TRBD2. CDR3 length equals 15 residues. Per germline, CDR1 SGHNT and CDR2 YYREEE (reference sequence). V dropped 4 bases and J dropped 6; count of bases not matched to a gene: 13. This CDR3 is CASSPDQGGNPEQYF. In DNA form, the CDR3 reads TGTGCCAGCAGCCCTGACCAGGGAGGGAACCCCGAGCAGTACTTC.

In this sample, this clone turned up a few times. The chain combines TRBV2 with TRBJ2-5, with 13 nucleotides matching TRBD2. V lost 9 bases to trimming and J lost 0 bases; unmatched junction nucleotides: 7. The germline V gene encodes CDR1 SNHLY and CDR2 FYNNEI. CDR3 size: 16 residues. The CDR3 reads CASAGTSGVYQETQYF. The DNA of the CDR3 is TGTGCCAGTGCCGGGACTAGCGGGGTGTACCAAGAGACCCAGTACTTC.

This clone has more than one count but fewer than ten. The gene calls are TRBV29-1 and TRBJ1-1; D perhaps matches TRBD1 (6 bases). This CDR3 comprises 13 residues. V lost 6 bases and J 2 bases, leaving 13 bases between the germline ends. Germline-derived CDR1 and CDR2 are SQVTM and ANQGSEA. The CDR3 DNA is TGCAGCGTGAAAAGGGGGAGCAACACTGAAGCTTTCTTT. Its translation: CSVKRGSNTEAFF.